This T cell receptor beta chain was captured in a study of neurological immune-mediated disorders. Broader study findings: The greatest degree of TCR clonal expansion was observed in HTLV-1-associated myelopathy, with the lowest in multiple sclerosis, below that of healthy controls. None of the CDR3 amino acid sequences in expanded clones turned up in more than one subject, which points to private repertoires in all groups.

TCRdb independently ran MiXCR on the 5' RACE reads; one entry per CDR3 protein. The top ten hold roughly 9% of the sample, which has 40,000 or so distinct CDR3 sequences, around 4.8% seen once. Germline V CDR1 and CDR2: DFQATT, SNEGSKA (reference sequence). V lost 0 bases to trimming and J lost 7 bases; unmatched junction nucleotides: 16. The CDR3 contains 17 residues. The sorted libraries took 1 million CD4+ or CD8+ T cells. In this sample, this clonotype turned up many times. Its antigen is currently unknown. This chain links TRBV20-1 with TRBJ1-2, with TRBD1 identical over 8 bases. The specimen sequenced was CD4+ T cells from blood. The TCR sequence derives from a young man in good health. Here the CDR3 DNA reads TGCAGTGCTAGAGATCAGGGGAACCCCGAGACAGGGGTTGGCTACACCTTC. Translation: CSARDQGNPETGVGYTF.